These 16 T cell receptor beta chains came from one sample sequenced in a study of blood T cells in healthy people across ages. With a J-beta primer mix and a sample-barcoded 5' primer, a second PCR ran about 7 to 11 cycles. TCRdb used MiXCR to reprocess the 5' RACE reads, holding one entry per CDR3 protein. The table has around 780,000 distinct CDR3 sequences, 56% seen once. The sample consisted of blood. Receptors were obtained from a man aged 40-50 years in good health.

The J gene is TRBJ1-2, the V gene TRBV11-2, with a weak D call TRBD1 (6 bases). This CDR3 has 14 residues. V was shortened by 4 bases and J by 5 bases, with 14 bases between the two germline ends. CDR1 is SGHAT, CDR2 FQNNGV, per germline. As DNA, the CDR3 is TGTGCCAGCAGCTCCCTGGGGGGCTTTTATGGCTACACCTTC. As protein: CASSSLGGFYGYTF.

This clonotype was found a few times. This chain joins TRBV25-1 and TRBJ2-7; 11 nucleotides agree with TRBD2. Germline V gene sequence: CDR1 MGHDK, CDR2 SYGVNS. The CDR3 consists of 14 residues. V lost 6 bases to trimming and J lost 5 bases; unmatched junction nucleotides: 6. CDR3 sequence reads: CASRLAGGRNEQYF. The CDR3 DNA sequence: TGTGCCAGCAGATTAGCGGGAGGGAGAAACGAGCAGTACTTC.

This clonotype was counted a few times. This chain connects TRBV7-2 to TRBJ2-3, with TRBD1 identical over 11 bases. CDR1 and CDR2 (germline): SGHTA, FQGNSA. V dropped 1 base and J dropped 5; count of bases not matched to a gene: 5. The CDR3 has 16 amino acids. The CDR3 spells CASSLVGTGGRDTQYF. In DNA form, the CDR3 reads TGTGCCAGCAGCTTAGTTGGGACAGGGGGGAGAGATACGCAGTATTTT.

The genes are TRBV5-1 and TRBJ2-1; weak D call: TRBD1 (6 bases). The CDR3 extends over 18 amino acids. The V end lost 0 bases, the J end lost 2 bases, and 18 bases lay between the germline ends. CDR1 is SGHRS and CDR2 is YFSETQ in the germline V gene. CDR3 nucleotide sequence: TGCGCCAGCAGCTTGGTGGCCTCTGGGACATACACCTACAATGAGCAGTTCTTC. Its translation: CASSLVASGTYTYNEQFF.

The CDR3 region is CASRIQGTAEAFF. CDR3 DNA: TGTGCCAGCAGGATTCAGGGGACCGCTGAAGCTTTCTTT. This chain connects TRBV2 to TRBJ1-1, with D possibly matching TRBD1 (6 bases). CDR1 and CDR2 (germline): SNHLY, FYNNEI. There are 13 residues in the CDR3. V lost 6 bases to trimming and J lost 6 bases, with 14 bases between them.

Details on this clonotype: At one of its ends the junction is not consistent with the germline gene, which may arise from a read error. The chain carries TRBV12-3 or TRBV12-4 and TRBJ2-4; TRBD2 matches 7 bases. The J call may be wrong; the DNA end is better matched by TRBJ2-7. This CDR3 is built from 17 residues. Written as DNA, the CDR3 is TGTGCCAGTAGTTGGGAAGGTGTGCGGGAGCCTATCCACGAGCAGTACTTC. This sequence encodes CASSWEGVREPIHEQYF.

This CDR3 reads CAISEPNRGDYGYTF. The DNA of the CDR3 is TGTGCCATCAGTGAGCCAAACAGGGGGGACTATGGCTACACCTTC. V and J are TRBV10-3 and TRBJ1-2, with TRBD1 identical over 8 bases. In germline, CDR1 is ENHRY, CDR2 SYGVKD. V shed 2 bases, J shed 3 bases, and the junction held 5 bases outside the gene matches. The CDR3 is 15 residues long.

This clonotype has only one observation. This chain connects TRBV3-1 to TRBJ2-5; 8 bases are shared with TRBD1. The CDR3 has 18 residues. V trimming: 1 base; J trimming: 11 bases; junction bases outside the gene matches: 21. The germline gives CDR1 LGHDT, CDR2 YNNKEL (reference sequence). CDR3 bases: TGTGCCAGCAGCCAAGTTGGGCATGGGCACCCAGGGGGCAATGAGCAGTACTTC. It yields the protein CASSQVGHGHPGGNEQYF.

V is TRBV29-1 and J is TRBJ2-3; D ambiguous. The CDR3 covers 12 residues. CDR1 and CDR2 from the germline V gene are SQVTM and ANQGSEA. Trimming removed 0 bases at V and 6 bases at J, with 7 bases between. CDR3 amino acids: CSVEDRFDTQYF. CDR3 sequence (DNA): TGCAGCGTTGAAGACCGGTTTGATACGCAGTATTTT.

This clonotype was seen a handful of times. This chain joins TRBV29-1 and TRBJ2-1, with 10 bases fitting TRBD2. CDR1 and CDR2 from the germline V gene are SQVTM and ANQGSEA. V gave up 3 bases and J gave up 10 bases; unmatched junction bases: 9. This CDR3 comprises 14 residues. The CDR3 protein is CSVEASGGIWEQFF. The CDR3 DNA reads TGCAGCGTTGAGGCTAGCGGGGGTATTTGGGAGCAGTTCTTC.

This clonotype occurred a few times. CDR3 amino acids: CSAIPQRTEAFF. The CDR3 bases are TGCAGTGCTATCCCCCAACGGACTGAAGCTTTCTTT. This rearrangement joins TRBV20-1 to TRBJ1-1; D remains unclear. V was pared by 4 bases and J by 5 bases, with 11 bases between. This CDR3 spans 12 amino acids. Per germline, CDR1 DFQATT and CDR2 SNEGSKA (reference sequence).

The chain couples TRBV4-2 to TRBJ2-7; 7 bases are a match to TRBD2. The junction had 19 bases not matched to a gene; V was cut back by 0 bases and J by 2 bases. The CDR3 spans 20 residues. The germline V gene encodes CDR1 LGHNA and CDR2 YNFKEQ. CDR3 coding DNA: TGTGCCAGCAGCCAAGATGGTGCCGGGGCAATAAGCGGGGCAACCTACGAGCAGTACTTC. Protein product: CASSQDGAGAISGATYEQYF.

This clonotype was seen only a few times. V gene TRBV7-3 combines with J gene TRBJ2-5; D is possibly TRBD1 or TRBD2 (5 bases each). The CDR3 runs 15 residues. Per germline, CDR1 SGHTA and CDR2 FQGTGA. Trimming removed 5 bases from V and 11 bases from J, with 24 bases in between. CDR3 nucleotide sequence: TGTGCCAGCAGCCCGGGGCAGTCTCGGAGAAATGAGCAGTACTTC. This gives the protein CASSPGQSRRNEQYF.

The chain couples TRBV5-1 to TRBJ1-6; weak D call: TRBD1 (6 bases). From germline, CDR1 is SGHRS and CDR2 YFSETQ. V lost 5 bases to trimming and J lost 7 bases, with 10 bases between them. CDR3 size: 13 residues. Here the CDR3 DNA reads TGCGCCAGCAGAAGGGGGGACAATTCACCCCTCCACTTT. Its protein is CASRRGDNSPLHF.

This clonotype was picked up one time. V and J are TRBV12-3 or TRBV12-4 and TRBJ2-1, with D perhaps TRBD2 (6 bases). The CDR3 length is 11 residues. Trimming removed 11 bases from V and 7 bases from J, with 12 bases in between. The CDR3 nucleotides read TGTGCCTGCCGTGGGGGGAATGAGCAGTTCTTC. Protein sequence: CACRGGNEQFF.

On this clonotype itself: Relative to the germline gene, one junction end is altered; a read error may explain this. The rearrangement uses TRBV9 and TRBJ2-5; D possibly corresponds to TRBD2 (5 bases). CDR1 and CDR2 from the germline V gene are SGDLS and YYNGEE. The CDR3 is 18 amino acids. DNA for the CDR3: TGTGCCGGCAGCGTAGGCCTAGCCGTCCCTGGGGTCCAAGAGACCCAGTACTTC. This translates into CAGSVGLAVPGVQETQYF.